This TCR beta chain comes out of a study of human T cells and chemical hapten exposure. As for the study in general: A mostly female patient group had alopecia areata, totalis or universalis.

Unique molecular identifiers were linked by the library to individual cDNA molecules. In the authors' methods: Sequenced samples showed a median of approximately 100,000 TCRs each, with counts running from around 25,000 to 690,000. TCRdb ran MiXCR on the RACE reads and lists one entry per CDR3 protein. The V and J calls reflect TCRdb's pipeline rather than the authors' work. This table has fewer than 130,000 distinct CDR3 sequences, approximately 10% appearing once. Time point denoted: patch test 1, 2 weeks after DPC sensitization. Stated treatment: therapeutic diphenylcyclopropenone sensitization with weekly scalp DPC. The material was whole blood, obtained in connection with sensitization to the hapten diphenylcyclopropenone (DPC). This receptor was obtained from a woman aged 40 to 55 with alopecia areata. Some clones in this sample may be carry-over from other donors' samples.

The CDR3 spells CAWSRVAGPNTEAFF. The CDR3 DNA reads as TGTGCCTGGAGTCGTGTCGCGGGACCGAACACTGAAGCTTTCTTT. V usage is TRBV30 and J usage is TRBJ1-1, with D possibly matching TRBD1 (5 bases). The CDR3 covers 15 residues. Between the trimmed V and J ends, which lost 2 bases and 1 base, there was a span of 14 bases. Germline assignment: CDR1 GTSNPN and CDR2 SVGIG (reference sequence).